This entry concerns a single T cell receptor (beta chain). The CDR3 consists of 16 residues. CDR1 is SGHNT, CDR2 YENEEA, per germline. Trimming shortened V by 1 base and J by 0 bases, and 12 bases separated the two germline ends. This sample is part of a study of blood T cell repertoires in COVID-19. TCRdb's table, derived via immunoSEQ multiplex PCR, lists solely in-frame clones and lacks some. The table records under 250,000 clones, more than 70% of them present only once. The sequence was collected from a woman aged 80 or over with acute or convalescent COVID-19. The sample consisted of peripheral blood. This chain connects TRBV11-3 to TRBJ1-1, with D maybe TRBD1 (5 bases). CDR3 in DNA: TGTGCCAGCAGCTTAGTGGGGGGTTTTCTGAACACTGAAGCTTTCTTT. This encodes CASSLVGGFLNTEAFF. Together with reference TRBV11-3 and TRBJ1-1, the CDR3 gives the full variable domain: EAGVVQSPRYKIIEKKQPVAFWCNPISGHNTLYWYLQNLGQGPELLIRYENEEAVDDSQLPKDRFSAERLKGVDSTLKIQPAELGDSAVYLCASSLVGGFLNTEAFFGQGTRLTVV.